A selection of T cell receptor beta chains follows, all from one sample in a study of T cells in Graves' hyperthyroidism and ophthalmopathy. TCRdb reprocessed the multiplex PCR reads via MiXCR and lists one record per CDR3 protein. The repertoire holds nearly 600,000 distinct CDR3 sequences, with about 15% as singletons. The sequenced sample consisted of blood. These receptors all come from a woman aged 30 to 39 with Graves' hyperthyroidism that later progressed to Graves' ophthalmopathy. Each CDR3 is given with its conserved first and last residue. A D gene is named only where the DNA matches it firmly. Rows give clone size only sometimes, using once, few, many, or a class for an expanded clone.

TRBV19	TRBD1	-	TRBJ1-2	TGTGCCAGTGGACAGGATGGCTACACCTTC	CASGQDGYTF
TRBV30	TRBD1	many	TRBJ2-4	TGTGCCTGGGGTCAGGGGGACATTCAGTACTTC	CAWGQGDIQYF
TRBV20-1	-	-	TRBJ1-1	TGCAGTGCTAGAGCGGGGGGGGATCGGACTGAAGCTTTCTTT	CSARAGGDRTEAFF
TRBV28	TRBD2	-	TRBJ2-7	TGTGCCAGCAGTGAAGGTAGCGGGAGAGACAACGAGCAGTACTTC	CASSEGSGRDNEQYF
TRBV12-3/TRBV12-4	TRBD1	many	TRBJ2-2	TGTGCCAGCAGTTTTATCTCCGGACAGGGTGGCGGGGAGCTGTTTTTT	CASSFISGQGGGELFF
TRBV30	-	many	TRBJ1-5	TGTGCCTGGAGTCCCCCCACCTATCAGCCCCAGCATTTT	CAWSPPTYQPQHF
TRBV11-2	TRBD2	many	TRBJ2-1	TGTGCCAGCAGCTTAGGACTAGCGGGAGGGCAGAATGAGCAGTTCTTC	CASSLGLAGGQNEQFF
TRBV11-2	-	-	TRBJ1-6	TGTGCCAGCAGCTTACGAGGGGGGAATAATTCACCCCTCCACTTT	CASSLRGGNNSPLHF
TRBV27	TRBD1	-	TRBJ2-2	TGTGCCAGCAGTTTAGAGGGACAGGGGGCGGGCGGGGAGCTGTTTTTT	CASSLEGQGAGGELFF
TRBV19	-	few	TRBJ2-7	TGTGCCAGTAGTATGGAGGGAGTCTACGAGCAGTACTTC	CASSMEGVYEQYF